Described below is a single T cell receptor beta chain sequence and its context. The ends were cut back, 7 bases at V and 1 base at J, with 21 bases in the middle. The CDR3 totals 17 residues. Per the germline V gene, CDR1 is SGHRS and CDR2 is YFSETQ. The record originates from a study of blood T cell repertoires in COVID-19. TCRdb keeps only in-frame clones here, not all; method: immunoSEQ multiplex PCR. The profile shows about 150,000 clones, approximately 80% of them singletons. The specimen was peripheral blood. This clonotype was obtained from a woman aged 55-70 years with COVID-19, enrolled during active disease. The chain couples TRBV5-1 to TRBJ2-1; no firm D call. The CDR3 DNA reads as TGCGCCAGCTCCCGGTCCTCGTACAGCATATCCTACAATGAGCAGTTCTTC. It encodes CASSRSSYSISYNEQFF.